This TCR beta chain is from a study of blood T cell repertoires in COVID-19. Turning to the study itself: The samples span acute and convalescent COVID-19 from the United States, Italy and Spain. The analysed material was cDNA or gDNA that came from T cells, B-cell-depleted T cells, or PBMCs.

How the authors handled the data: Using reference gene primer amplification, nucleated cell counts were estimated. Some clones are missing from TCRdb's copy, which holds only in-frame ones; the method was immunoSEQ multiplex PCR. The V and J calls and clone size were taken over from that table, and D and trimming were inferred from the DNA. Found here are about 150,000 clones, over 70% of them singletons; the top ten hold around 0.62%. Germline V CDR1 and CDR2: SQVTM, ANQGSEA. J lost 5 bases, V lost 6 bases, and 5 bases had no gene match. The CDR3 spans 15 residues. Specimen: peripheral blood. The V and J genes are TRBV29-1 and TRBJ2-1; 15 positions agree with TRBD2. The TCR was taken from a man aged 55 to 70 with acute or convalescent COVID-19. The CDR3 sequence is CSVPGLAGGHNEQFF. The CDR3 nucleotides are TGCAGCGTCCCCGGACTAGCGGGAGGGCACAATGAGCAGTTCTTC.